The T cell receptor beta chain described here comes from a study of Ad26.COV2.S vaccination and SARS-CoV-2 variants. Looking at the study overall: Intramuscularly, Ad26.COV2.S was given either once or twice, 56 days apart.

Study observations and caveats: Vaccinees displayed broader spike-specific TCR repertoires than placebo recipients.

The V end lost 6 bases, the J end lost 0 bases, and 12 bases lay between the germline ends. The CDR3 is 15 amino acids. Per germline, CDR1 MDHEN and CDR2 SYDVKM. As to treatment: around 19 received Ad26.COV2.S at low or high dose, single or two shots; roughly 5 received placebo; per-sample allocation not given. Day 63 after the first injection of vaccine or placebo was the sampling time. At a Boston site, the person donating was an adult of 18-55 years. What was given as vaccine was an Ad26 vector encoding Wuhan-strain SARS-CoV-2 spike. TCRdb's copy holds only in-frame clones and misses some; the assay was immunoSEQ multiplex PCR. Here the sample spans some 640,000 clones, around 90% being singletons. With respect to this clone: Its antigen is as yet unknown.

Sequenced material: peripheral blood, taken in a trial of Ad26.COV2.S vaccine versus placebo. V usage is TRBV28 and J usage is TRBJ1-3, with a possible D match to TRBD1 (5 bases). This clonotype was sampled from a person aged 18 to 65 who received the Ad26.COV2.S COVID-19 vaccine or a placebo. The CDR3 region has the DNA TGTGCCAGCAGGTTGGGACCGAACTCTGGAAACACCATATATTTT. Its translation: CASRLGPNSGNTIYF.